These 21 T cell receptor beta chains were all obtained from the same sample, sequenced in a study of blood T cell repertoires in COVID-19. The repertoire was sequenced with immunoSEQ multiplex PCR; TCRdb's copy has only in-frame clones and lacks some. The table records 110,000 or so clones, 90% of them present only once. Specimen: peripheral blood. These TCRs come from a woman in her forties or fifties with acute or convalescent COVID-19.

The chain joins TRBV12-5 to TRBJ2-1, with D possibly matching TRBD2 (6 bases). Germline CDR1 reads LGHNT; CDR2 reads FRNRAP. Trimming took 5 bases from V and 5 from J, leaving 13 bases between them. There are 14 residues in the CDR3. For the CDR3, the DNA is TGTGCTAGTGGTCATGGTAGCGGTCACAATGAGCAGTTCTTC. Its protein is CASGHGSGHNEQFF.

V usage is TRBV27 and J usage is TRBJ1-5; D remains unclear. Germline V CDR1 and CDR2: MNHEY, SMNVEV (reference sequence). Trimming removed 6 bases from V and 0 bases from J, with 6 bases in between. This CDR3 is 13 amino acids long. The CDR3 coding sequence is TGTGCCAGCAGCCCATCTAGCAATCAGCCCCAGCATTTT. It translates to CASSPSSNQPQHF.

The rearrangement joins TRBV5-1 to TRBJ2-3; maybe TRBD1 (5 bases). This CDR3 has 16 amino acids. Germline loops: CDR1 SGHRS, CDR2 YFSETQ. V lost 0 bases and J lost 0, with 11 bases in between. CDR3 residues: CASSLATDPSTDTQYF. The CDR3 DNA sequence: TGCGCCAGCAGCTTGGCGACAGACCCTAGCACAGATACGCAGTATTTT.

CDR3 nucleotides: TGTGCCAGCAGTTACTCACCGGGACAGGGGTACGAGCAGTACTTC. Its protein product is CASSYSPGQGYEQYF. The gene calls are TRBV6-5 and TRBJ2-7, with 10 bases that match TRBD1. V gave up 0 bases and J gave up 4 bases; unmatched junction bases: 3. CDR3 length: 15 amino acids. CDR1 MNHEY and CDR2 SVGAGI come from the germline V gene.

The chain uses TRBV10-1 and TRBJ2-7, with 10 positions matching TRBD2. The V segment lost 4 bases and the J segment 6 bases; nucleotides outside the gene matches: 12. Germline loops: CDR1 WNHNN, CDR2 SYGVQD (reference sequence). This CDR3 spans 16 amino acids. The DNA of the CDR3 is TGCGCCAGCAGTGCTAGCGGGGGCCCCTTTTCTGCCGAGCAGTACTTC. Translation gives CASSASGGPFSAEQYF.

The V gene is TRBV9, the J gene TRBJ2-5, with 14 bases that match TRBD2. Losses at the gene ends were 4 bases for V and 5 bases for J; bases not matched to a gene: 16. CDR1 and CDR2 from the germline V gene are SGDLS and YYNGEE. The CDR3 runs to 19 residues. The CDR3 DNA sequence: TGTGCCAGCAGCCCAAGACCTCCGGGACTAGCGGGGGCCAGGGAGACCCAGTACTTC. Residues: CASSPRPPGLAGARETQYF.

The chain joins TRBV6-5 to TRBJ1-4; D is possibly TRBD1 (5 bases). The germline gives CDR1 MNHEY, CDR2 SVGAGI. Trimming pared 10 bases from V and 0 bases from J, leaving 15 bases between. The length of the CDR3 is 15 residues. The CDR3 DNA reads TGTGCCACCGCGGGACGTCATGCAACTAATGAAAAACTGTTTTTT. Translation gives CATAGRHATNEKLFF.

This clone is a singleton in its sample. CDR3 in DNA: TGTGCCACCAGTGATCCCGGTAGGACAGGGGACGAGCAGTACTTC. Residues: CATSDPGRTGDEQYF. V is TRBV24-1 and J is TRBJ2-7; 9 bases are a match to TRBD1. Germline V gene sequence: CDR1 KGHDR, CDR2 SFDVKD. With V trimmed by 3 bases and J by 5 bases, 7 bases remained unmatched. This CDR3 is built from 15 residues.

V usage is TRBV4-3 and J usage is TRBJ2-3; 10 bases align to TRBD2. This CDR3 is built from 16 residues. From germline, CDR1 is LGHNA and CDR2 YSLEER. J gave up 4 bases and V 4 bases, and 8 bases lay outside the gene matches. The CDR3 reads CASSPSSSGRSDTQYF. The CDR3 nucleotides read TGCGCCAGCAGCCCGAGTTCTAGCGGGAGATCAGATACGCAGTATTTT.

The chain combines TRBV11-2 with TRBJ2-2; possible D gene TRBD2, 5 bases. Germline CDR1 and CDR2: SGHAT and FQNNGV. This CDR3 has 16 amino acids. Trimming left V 2 bases short and J 2 bases short, with 12 bases between. Here the CDR3 reads CASSLRGTPNTGELFF. Written as DNA, the CDR3 is TGTGCCAGCAGCTTACGGGGAACCCCCAACACCGGGGAGCTGTTTTTT.

The chain is built from TRBV3-1 (or the pseudogene TRBV3-2) and TRBJ1-3, with a weak D call TRBD1 (5 bases). The CDR3 totals 15 residues. The germline V gene has CDR1 LGHDT and CDR2 YNNKEL (reference sequence). Trimming cost V 4 bases and J 4 bases, with 14 bases left between them. Here the CDR3 reads CASSLRAGGGNTIYF. The CDR3 DNA follows: TGTGCCAGCAGCCTCCGGGCGGGGGGAGGAAACACCATATATTTT.

The V gene is TRBV25-1, the J gene TRBJ1-1; D is unclear. The CDR3 totals 15 residues. Trimming took off 8 bases at V and 0 bases at J, with 16 bases between the two ends. Germline CDR1 is MGHDK and CDR2 is SYGVNS. The CDR3 DNA reads as TGTGCCAGCGTCAGCGCCGCCACTATGAACACTGAAGCTTTCTTT. Protein product: CASVSAATMNTEAFF.

V is TRBV7-6 and J is TRBJ1-4; 10 bases line up with TRBD1. Germline-derived CDR1 and CDR2 are SGHVS and FNYEAQ. The CDR3 covers 17 residues. V lost 0 bases and J lost 8; bases outside the gene matches: 9. CDR3 sequence (DNA): TGTGCCAGCAGCTTAGCGCTAGAGGACAGGGGGAACGAAAAACTGTTTTTT. Translation: CASSLALEDRGNEKLFF.

This clone was counted a single time. The chain joins TRBV18 to TRBJ2-3; possibly TRBD1 for D (6 bases). With 4 bases removed from V and 0 bases from J, the gap between germline ends came to 11 bases. Germline lookup yields CDR1 KGHSH and CDR2 LQKENI. The CDR3 loop spans 15 amino acids. In DNA, the CDR3 is TGTGCCAGCTCACTTGGGACACCTAGCACAGATACGCAGTATTTT. Protein product: CASSLGTPSTDTQYF.

The chain recombines TRBV30 with TRBJ1-6, with 9 bases fitting TRBD1. The CDR3 has 15 amino acids. Germline CDR1 and CDR2: GTSNPN and SVGIG (reference sequence). The V and J ends lost 3 bases and 7 bases, in that order; junction bases with no gene match: 7. The CDR3 DNA reads TGTGCCTGGAGCCCAGGGGGGACAGGGAATTCACCCCTCCACTTT. Encoded protein: CAWSPGGTGNSPLHF.

The J gene is TRBJ2-3, the V gene TRBV7-9; 12 bases match TRBD2. V shed 6 bases, J shed 0 bases, and the junction held 1 base outside the gene matches. Germline V lookup: CDR1 SEHNR, CDR2 FQNEAQ (reference sequence). This CDR3 comprises 15 residues. CDR3 region: CASRLAGGSTDTQYF. CDR3 sequence (DNA): TGTGCCAGCAGACTAGCGGGGGGAAGCACAGATACGCAGTATTTT.

This clone was picked up a small number of times. This chain joins TRBV19 and TRBJ2-2, with 9 bases lining up with TRBD1. Germline assignment: CDR1 LNHDA and CDR2 SQIVND (reference sequence). V was pared by 10 bases and J by 2 bases, with 11 bases of the junction left unmatched. The CDR3 contains 16 residues. The CDR3 DNA sequence: TGTGCCACCTCCGCCGGGACAGGGCTCAACACCGGGGAGCTGTTTTTT. It specifies CATSAGTGLNTGELFF.

The chain carries TRBV3-1 (or the pseudogene TRBV3-2) and TRBJ2-5; D is unclear. Per the germline V gene, CDR1 is LGHDT and CDR2 is YNNKEL (reference sequence). The V gene lost 0 bases and the J gene lost 5 bases, with 22 bases spanning the gap. The CDR3 has 18 amino acids. CDR3 sequence: CASSQELQAMRVSETQYF. The DNA of the CDR3 is TGTGCCAGCAGCCAAGAGTTGCAGGCCATGAGAGTTTCGGAGACCCAGTACTTC.

In nucleotides, the CDR3 is TGTGCCAGCAGCTTGTGGGGGCTCTACGAGCAGTACTTC. It specifies CASSLWGLYEQYF. V usage is TRBV5-4 and J usage is TRBJ2-7; maybe TRBD1 (6 bases). The V and J ends lost 1 base and 3 bases respectively, with 8 bases between them. Germline V gives CDR1 SGHNT, CDR2 YYREEE (reference sequence). This CDR3 comprises 13 residues.

The chain links TRBV7-8 to TRBJ1-5, with D possibly TRBD1 on 6 matching bases. CDR3 length: 13 amino acids. V dropped 1 base and J dropped 7 bases, with 8 bases sitting between them. Germline V gives CDR1 SGHVS, CDR2 FQNEAQ. CDR3 in amino acids: CASSLDRDQPQHF. For the CDR3, the DNA is TGTGCCAGCAGCTTAGACAGGGACCAGCCCCAGCATTTT.

V and J are TRBV5-1 and TRBJ1-2; TRBD1 might be the D (5 bases). The CDR3 extends over 17 amino acids. The V end was cut by 0 bases, the J end by 8 bases, with 23 bases between. Looked up from germline, CDR1 is SGHRS and CDR2 is YFSETQ. CDR3 coding DNA: TGCGCCAGCAGCTTGGGTAGGACAAAAGGTCACGTTTCCGGCTACACCTTC. Amino acids: CASSLGRTKGHVSGYTF. Variable domain in full (rest from reference TRBV5-1 and TRBJ1-2): KAGVTQTPRYLIKTRGQQVTLSCSPISGHRSVSWYQQTPGQGLQFLFEYFSETQRNKGNFPGRFSGRQFSNSRSEMNVSTLELGDSALYLCASSLGRTKGHVSGYTFGSGTRLTVV.